These T cell receptor beta chains were read from a single sample in a study of blood T cell repertoires in COVID-19. Profiled with immunoSEQ multiplex PCR; TCRdb holds only in-frame clones, not every one. The data show about 88,000 clones, with about 88% seen just once and roughly 5.4% held by the top ten. Sequenced: peripheral blood. The receptors here all came from a woman aged 80 or older with active COVID-19. Each CDR3 is given with its conserved first and last residue. Fields, in order: clone size, V gene, J gene, D gene, CDR3 protein, CDR3 DNA. D genes are given only for firm matches. A row's size may be missing; if present it is once, few, many or a size class.

>.|TRBV13|TRBJ2-1|TRBD2
CASSSSGLAGVIEQFF
TGTGCCAGCAGCTCGTCGGGACTAGCGGGAGTTATTGAGCAGTTCTTC
>.|TRBV9|TRBJ2-1|.
CASSVLSGRSYNEQFF
TGTGCCAGCAGCGTACTCTCGGGTAGGTCCTACAATGAGCAGTTCTTC
>.|TRBV6-2/TRBV6-3|TRBJ2-2|TRBD1
CASSPRTGTEELFF
TGTGCCAGCAGTCCCAGGACAGGGACCGAGGAGCTGTTTTTT
>.|TRBV5-6|TRBJ2-1|TRBD2
CASTLGLAGANNEQFF
TGTGCCAGCACCCTTGGACTAGCGGGAGCGAACAATGAGCAGTTCTTC
>.|TRBV28|TRBJ1-4|.
CAGGGAGEKLFF
TGTGCCGGCGGGGGGGCTGGTGAAAAACTGTTTTTT
>once|TRBV18|TRBJ2-7|.
CASSLSYEQYF
TGTGCCAGCTCACTATCCTACGAGCAGTACTTC
>.|TRBV5-1|TRBJ2-5|.
CASRKGETQYF
TGCGCCAGCAGAAAGGGGGAGACCCAGTACTTC
>.|TRBV4-1|TRBJ1-2|.
CASSQEWRVGGYTF
TGCGCCAGCAGCCAAGAATGGAGGGTAGGCGGCTACACCTTC
>.|TRBV18|TRBJ1-1|TRBD1
CASSPRGRQLNTEAFF
TGTGCCAGCTCACCGAGGGGGCGGCAATTGAACACTGAAGCTTTCTTT
>.|TRBV18|TRBJ1-2|TRBD1
CASSQRSTGDYGYTF
TGTGCCAGCTCACAACGCTCGACAGGGGACTATGGCTACACCTTC
>.|TRBV28|TRBJ1-2|.
CASTKGGGNYGYTF
TGTGCCAGCACTAAAGGGGGGGGAAACTATGGCTACACCTTC
>.|TRBV28|TRBJ2-1|.
CASSFEGVSYNEQFF
TGTGCCAGCAGTTTCGAGGGGGTAAGCTACAATGAGCAGTTCTTC
>.|TRBV12-3/TRBV12-4|TRBJ1-1|.
CASSPMNTEAFF
TGTGCCAGCAGTCCTATGAACACTGAAGCTTTCTTT
>.|TRBV7-3|TRBJ1-1|TRBD1
CASIETGGNTEAFF
TGTGCCAGCATCGAGACAGGGGGCAACACTGAAGCTTTCTTT
>.|TRBV9|TRBJ2-3|TRBD2
CASSGTSGRAWYTDTQYF
TGTGCCAGCAGCGGGACTAGCGGGAGGGCCTGGTACACAGATACGCAGTATTTT
>.|TRBV6-2/TRBV6-3|TRBJ1-1|TRBD1
CASSRTRGQFEAFF
TGTGCCAGCAGTCGGACCAGGGGGCAGTTTGAAGCTTTCTTT
>.|TRBV5-4|TRBJ2-5|.
CASSLRRGQETQYF
TGTGCCAGCAGCCTCCGGCGCGGGCAAGAGACCCAGTACTTC
>.|TRBV11-2|TRBJ2-7|.
CASRLTGPHSYEQYF
TGTGCCAGCAGGCTGACAGGACCCCACTCCTACGAGCAGTACTTC
>.|TRBV27|TRBJ2-7|TRBD1
CASSPGTGGPYEQYF
TGTGCCAGCAGTCCCGGGACAGGGGGCCCCTACGAGCAGTACTTC
>.|TRBV12-3/TRBV12-4|TRBJ2-5|.
CASSSALGETQYF
TGTGCCAGCAGTTCGGCCCTCGGGGAGACCCAGTACTTC
>.|TRBV27|TRBJ2-7|TRBD2
CASSETSGISYEQYF
TGTGCCAGCAGCGAGACTAGCGGGATTTCCTACGAGCAGTACTTC
>.|TRBV7-3|TRBJ2-3|.
CASSSSGAVGDTQYF
TGTGCCAGCAGCAGTAGCGGAGCCGTAGGAGATACGCAGTATTTT
>.|TRBV19|TRBJ1-6|TRBD1
CASSIRRGQGSPLHF
TGTGCCAGTAGTATAAGGCGGGGACAGGGTTCACCCCTCCACTTT
>.|TRBV28|TRBJ2-2|TRBD2
CASLAGGNTGELFF
TGTGCCAGCTTAGCGGGAGGGAACACCGGGGAGCTGTTTTTT
>few|TRBV7-2|TRBJ1-2|.
CASSFQGPVYGYTF
TGTGCCAGCAGCTTCCAGGGCCCTGTCTACGGCTACACCTTC
>.|TRBV7-8|TRBJ1-1|.
CASSLDRITEAFF
TGTGCCAGCAGCTTAGACAGGATAACTGAAGCTTTCTTT
>.|TRBV18|TRBJ2-1|TRBD1
CASSRGQGAGNEQFF
TGTGCCAGCTCACGCGGACAGGGGGCCGGGAATGAGCAGTTCTTC
>.|TRBV28|TRBJ1-1|.
CASSLGGLNTEAFF
TGTGCCAGCAGTTTGGGCGGGTTGAACACTGAAGCTTTCTTT
>.|TRBV10-3|TRBJ1-4|.
CAISDDSAEKLFF
TGTGCCATCAGTGACGACAGCGCCGAAAAACTGTTTTTT
>.|TRBV3-1/TRBV3-2|TRBJ2-7|.
CASSHLDSIQYEQYF
TGTGCCAGCAGCCATCTGGACAGCATTCAGTACGAGCAGTACTTC
>.|TRBV11-2|TRBJ2-3|TRBD2
CASTLAGDVMDTQYF
TGTGCCAGCACCCTAGCGGGAGACGTTATGGATACGCAGTATTTT
>.|TRBV27|TRBJ1-6|.
CASSPIPPRGYNSPLHF
TGTGCCAGCAGTCCCATACCCCCACGGGGGTATAATTCACCCCTCCACTTT